The subject of this entry is one T cell receptor beta chain. Seattle researchers signed up patients amid active infection and tracked them longitudinally. The assay was immunoSEQ multiplex PCR, and TCRdb's table has in-frame clones only and misses some. The repertoire has roughly 180,000 clones, roughly four fifths of them found once; the top ten carry 8% to 13%. The source of the sample is a study of blood T cell repertoires in COVID-19. Study information: Specimens from acute and convalescent COVID-19 originated in the United States, Italy and Spain.

This clonotype was obtained from a woman aged 40-49 years with COVID-19, enrolled during active disease. The sequenced material came from peripheral blood.

Here the CDR3 reads CASSKTDRGRGTEAFF. CDR3 sequence (DNA): TGTGCCAGCAGCAAAACGGACAGGGGCCGGGGCACTGAAGCTTTCTTT. The rearrangement links TRBV4-2 to TRBJ1-1; TRBD1 aligns across 9 bases. V lost 5 bases, J lost 4 bases, and 11 bases stayed unmatched. Germline lookup yields CDR1 LGHNA and CDR2 YNFKEQ. CDR3 length: 16 amino acids.